Presented here are 3 T cell receptor beta chains from one specimen sequenced in a study of blood T cell repertoires in COVID-19. The table came from immunoSEQ multiplex PCR; TCRdb's copy has only in-frame clones and leaves some out. Here the sample spans nearly 350,000 clones, approximately 90% being singletons. What was sequenced was peripheral blood. These receptors were obtained from a young woman who had recovered from COVID-19.

The V call is TRBV7-9, the J call TRBJ1-4, with a possible D match to TRBD1 (5 bases). The CDR3 length is 16 residues. V was pared by 6 bases and J by 5 bases, with 19 bases between. Germline CDR1 and CDR2: SEHNR and FQNEAQ (reference sequence). The CDR3 coding sequence is TGTGCCAGCAGACAAGCCGCGACAGCTGGGAATGAAAAACTGTTTTTT. Its translation is CASRQAATAGNEKLFF.

The rearrangement joins TRBV3-1 (or the pseudogene TRBV3-2) to TRBJ2-1; 9 bases agree with TRBD2. The CDR3 loop spans 18 amino acids. Germline values: CDR1 LGHDT, CDR2 YNNKEL (reference sequence). J was trimmed by 0 bases and V by 1 base; bases with no gene match: 7. This chain's CDR3 is CASSQAASGNFSYNEQFF. CDR3 bases: TGTGCCAGCAGCCAAGCGGCTAGCGGGAACTTCTCCTACAATGAGCAGTTCTTC.

This clone was picked up one time. The chain combines TRBV7-6 with TRBJ2-1, with D perhaps TRBD2 (5 bases). The V and J ends lost 5 bases and 8 bases respectively, with 22 bases between them. The CDR3 consists of 16 residues. CDR1 is SGHVS, CDR2 FNYEAQ, per germline. The CDR3 sequence: CASSVILGSGSDEQFF. CDR3 coding DNA: TGTGCCAGCAGCGTCATTTTGGGGAGTGGTTCGGATGAGCAGTTCTTC.